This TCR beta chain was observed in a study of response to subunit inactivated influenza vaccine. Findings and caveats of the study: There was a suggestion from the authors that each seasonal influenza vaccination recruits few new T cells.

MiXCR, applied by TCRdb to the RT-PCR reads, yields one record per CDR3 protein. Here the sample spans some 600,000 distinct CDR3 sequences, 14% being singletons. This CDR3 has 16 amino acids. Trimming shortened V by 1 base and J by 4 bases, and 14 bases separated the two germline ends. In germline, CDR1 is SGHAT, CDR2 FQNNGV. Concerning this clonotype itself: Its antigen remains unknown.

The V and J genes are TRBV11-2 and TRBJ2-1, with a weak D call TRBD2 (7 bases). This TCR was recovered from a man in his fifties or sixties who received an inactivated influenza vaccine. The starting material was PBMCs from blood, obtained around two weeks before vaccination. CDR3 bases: TGTGCCAGCAGCTTAGTGATCGGGGGGCATTACAATGAGCAGTTCTTC. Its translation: CASSLVIGGHYNEQFF.